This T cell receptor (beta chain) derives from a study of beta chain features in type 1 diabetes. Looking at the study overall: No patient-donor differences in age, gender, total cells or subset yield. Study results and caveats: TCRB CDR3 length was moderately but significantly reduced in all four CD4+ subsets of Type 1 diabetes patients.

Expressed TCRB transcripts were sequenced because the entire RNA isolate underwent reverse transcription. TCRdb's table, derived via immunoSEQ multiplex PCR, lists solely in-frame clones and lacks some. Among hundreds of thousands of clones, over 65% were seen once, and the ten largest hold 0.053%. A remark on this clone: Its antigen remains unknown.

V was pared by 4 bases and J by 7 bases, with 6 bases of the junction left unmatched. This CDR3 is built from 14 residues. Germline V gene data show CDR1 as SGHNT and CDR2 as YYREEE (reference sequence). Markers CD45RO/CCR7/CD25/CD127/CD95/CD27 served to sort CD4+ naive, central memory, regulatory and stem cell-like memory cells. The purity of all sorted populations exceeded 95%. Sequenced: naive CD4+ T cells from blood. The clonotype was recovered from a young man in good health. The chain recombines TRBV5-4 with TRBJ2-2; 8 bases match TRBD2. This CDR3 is CASSGGTRVGELFF. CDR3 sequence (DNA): TGTGCCAGCAGCGGCGGGACTAGGGTCGGGGAGCTGTTTTTT.